This is a list of T cell receptor beta chains from one sample in a study of blood T cell repertoires in COVID-19. Assay used: immunoSEQ multiplex PCR; TCRdb lists only in-frame clones, some missing. The data contain 90,000 or so clones, 86% of them seen just once; the ten biggest clones take up less than 9.5%. Sequencing was performed on peripheral blood. The source is a man between 60 and 75 years old with acute or convalescent COVID-19. Each CDR3 is given with its conserved first and last residue. The D gene is left open where the match is weak. Only some rows state a clone size, as once, few, many or a class for expanded clones.

v_call	j_call	d_call	cdr3_length	clone_size	cdr3_nt	cdr3_aa
TRBV6-5	TRBJ1-1	TRBD1	15	NA	TGTGCCAGCAGGGGCGGGACAGTGGTTGGCACTGAAGCTTTCTTT	CASRGGTVVGTEAFF
TRBV7-2	TRBJ2-2	TRBD1	15	NA	TGTGCCAGCAGCCCAAGGACAGGGGGCACCGGGGAGCTGTTTTTT	CASSPRTGGTGELFF
TRBV5-1	TRBJ2-5	TRBD1	14	NA	TGCGCCAGCAGCTTGGGGGACAGGGGAGAGACCCAGTACTTC	CASSLGDRGETQYF
TRBV5-1	TRBJ1-2	NA	15	NA	TGCGCCAGCAGCCCCGGACGGGGGGTTAACTATGGCTACACCTTC	CASSPGRGVNYGYTF
TRBV3-1/TRBV3-2	TRBJ2-5	TRBD1	14	NA	TGTGCCAGCAGCCATGGACAGGGGTGGGAGACCCAGTACTTC	CASSHGQGWETQYF
TRBV27	TRBJ1-6	NA	15	NA	TGTGCCAGCAGTTTATACCAGACCTATAATTCACCCCTCCACTTT	CASSLYQTYNSPLHF
TRBV5-1	TRBJ2-7	NA	14	NA	TGCGCCAGCAGCCATAGCGGAGGTGGGTACGAGCAGTACTTC	CASSHSGGGYEQYF
TRBV6-1	TRBJ1-3	TRBD1	14	once	TGTGCCAGCAGGATGACAGGGGAAGGAAACACCATATATTTT	CASRMTGEGNTIYF
TRBV7-9	TRBJ1-4	NA	15	NA	TGTGCCAGCAGCGAGACGACAGGTTTGGGTGAAAAACTGTTTTTT	CASSETTGLGEKLFF
TRBV30	TRBJ1-3	NA	14	NA	TGTGCCTGGAGTAATGGGGGACTCGGAAACACCATATATTTT	CAWSNGGLGNTIYF
TRBV6-1	TRBJ1-3	NA	17	NA	TGTGCCAGCAGTGAAGGGAGGTTGGGGAGATCTGGAAACACCATATATTTT	CASSEGRLGRSGNTIYF
TRBV29-1	TRBJ2-1	TRBD2	17	few	TGCAGCGCTACTGTACGACTAGCGGGGGGCTCCTACAATGAGCAGTTCTTC	CSATVRLAGGSYNEQFF
TRBV3-1/TRBV3-2	TRBJ1-5	NA	15	once	TGTGCCAGCAGCCAAGACGGGGGTAGCAATCAGCCCCAGCATTTT	CASSQDGGSNQPQHF
TRBV3-1/TRBV3-2	TRBJ2-7	NA	14	NA	TGTGCCAGCAGCCAAGGGTACTCTTCCTACGAGCAGTACTTC	CASSQGYSSYEQYF
TRBV6-2/TRBV6-3	TRBJ2-7	TRBD1	16	NA	TGTGCCAGCAGTTACTCAGGCCCAGGGGGCCGGAACGAGCAGTACTTC	CASSYSGPGGRNEQYF
TRBV3-1/TRBV3-2	TRBJ2-3	NA	16	NA	TGTGCCAGCAACTTGTTCCCGGGATACCCAACAGATACGCAGTATTTT	CASNLFPGYPTDTQYF
TRBV3-1/TRBV3-2	TRBJ1-2	TRBD1	14	NA	TGTGCCAGCACCACAACAGGGGGCGGCTATGGCTACACCTTC	CASTTTGGGYGYTF
TRBV30	TRBJ1-2	NA	13	once	TGTGCCTGGAGTGGTTTCGGGGTGGCTGGCTACACCTTC	CAWSGFGVAGYTF
TRBV7-2	TRBJ2-5	NA	14	NA	TGTGCCAGCAGCTTAGCGGCAGGTCGTGAGACCCAGTACTTC	CASSLAAGRETQYF
TRBV11-2	TRBJ2-5	TRBD1	14	NA	TGTGCCAGCAGCCCTTGGACAGGGTGGGAGACCCAGTACTTC	CASSPWTGWETQYF
TRBV6-1	TRBJ2-7	TRBD1	17	NA	TGTGCCAGCAGTGAAGACTACCGGGACAGGGGGCGGTACGAGCAGTACTTC	CASSEDYRDRGRYEQYF
TRBV19	TRBJ2-2	NA	14	NA	TGTGCCAGTAGTATCCCTCGAAGGGGTAGGGAGCTGTTTTTT	CASSIPRRGRELFF
TRBV3-1/TRBV3-2	TRBJ2-5	NA	14	NA	TGTGCCAGCAGCTCCACAGGGTTGGAGGAGACCCAGTACTTC	CASSSTGLEETQYF
TRBV29-1	TRBJ1-5	TRBD1	15	NA	TGCAGCGTGACTTATACGGGGACAGGGAATCAGCCCCAGCATTTT	CSVTYTGTGNQPQHF
TRBV5-1	TRBJ2-3	TRBD2	17	once	TGCGCCAGCAGCGACAGACTAGCGGGGACAGGGACAGATACGCAGTATTTT	CASSDRLAGTGTDTQYF
TRBV5-4	TRBJ2-3	TRBD2	17	NA	TGTGCCAGCAGCTATTCCGGGACTAGCAGGGGCACAGATACGCAGTATTTT	CASSYSGTSRGTDTQYF
TRBV19	TRBJ1-3	TRBD1	16	NA	TGTGCCAGTAGTAGATTACAAGGGACAGCTGGAAACACCATATATTTT	CASSRLQGTAGNTIYF
TRBV7-3	TRBJ1-2	NA	13	NA	TGTGCCAGCAGCGAAAGTCACAGCTATGGCTACACCTTC	CASSESHSYGYTF
TRBV10-3	TRBJ2-1	TRBD2	17	NA	TGTGCCATCAGTGAGTCGAAAGGGCGGGAGGGCCGCAATGAGCAGTTCTTC	CAISESKGREGRNEQFF
TRBV20-1	TRBJ1-4	NA	12	NA	TGCAGTGCTAGTTTGCGGGATGAAAAACTGTTTTTT	CSASLRDEKLFF
TRBV6-2/TRBV6-3	TRBJ1-2	NA	17	NA	TGTGCCAGCAGTTACCCCACCCGCGGAAGAGTCGACTATGGCTACACCTTC	CASSYPTRGRVDYGYTF
TRBV30	TRBJ1-6	NA	14	NA	TGTGCCTGGAGTGTAGAGGCCTATAATTCACCCCTCCACTTT	CAWSVEAYNSPLHF
TRBV2	TRBJ2-1	NA	15	NA	TGTGCCACCGAAATCTACGGGGAGGCCCGCAATGAGCAGTTCTTC	CATEIYGEARNEQFF
TRBV30	TRBJ2-7	TRBD1	12	NA	TGTGCCTGGAGTCATACAGGGGTCGAGCAGTACTTC	CAWSHTGVEQYF
TRBV6-1	TRBJ1-4	NA	16	NA	TGTGCCAGCAGCGAAGTCCCAGGGGCCCGTGGTGAAAAACTGTTTTTT	CASSEVPGARGEKLFF
TRBV29-1	TRBJ2-1	TRBD2	15	NA	TGCAGCGTTACCCGGACTAGCGGTCGGCCCAATGAGCAGTTCTTC	CSVTRTSGRPNEQFF
TRBV6-5	TRBJ2-3	NA	14	NA	TGTGCCAGCACACTGATACAGGGCACAGATACGCAGTATTTT	CASTLIQGTDTQYF
TRBV14	TRBJ2-7	NA	13	few	TGTGCCAGCAGCCAAGACAGGATCCACGAGCAGTACTTC	CASSQDRIHEQYF
TRBV11-3	TRBJ1-1	NA	13	NA	TGTGCCAGCAGCTTAGGGGGCCGGGGGGAAGCTTTCTTT	CASSLGGRGEAFF
TRBV19	TRBJ1-1	NA	13	NA	TGTGCCAGTAGTATAGATCGAGGTGCTGAAGCTTTCTTT	CASSIDRGAEAFF
TRBV7-2	TRBJ2-7	TRBD2	17	NA	TGTGCCAGCAGCTTAGTGGGTAGCGGGGGGGCCTCCTACGAGCAGTACTTC	CASSLVGSGGASYEQYF
TRBV19	TRBJ2-3	TRBD2	16	NA	TGTGCCAGTAGCACAAAAGCGGGACTAGCGACAGATACGCAGTATTTT	CASSTKAGLATDTQYF
TRBV7-9	TRBJ1-2	NA	13	NA	TGTGCCAGCAGCTTAGAGAGGAGTAGAGGCTACACCTTC	CASSLERSRGYTF
TRBV19	TRBJ1-1	NA	16	NA	TGTGCCAGTAGTATGGGGATGGGACAACTGAACACTGAAGCTTTCTTT	CASSMGMGQLNTEAFF
TRBV2	TRBJ1-2	NA	14	few	TGTGCCAGCAGTGGGAGGACAGCAACCTATGGCTACACCTTC	CASSGRTATYGYTF
TRBV6-1	TRBJ1-3	TRBD1	17	NA	TGTGCCAGCAGTGAAATGGGACAGGGGGCGTATGGAAACACCATATATTTT	CASSEMGQGAYGNTIYF
TRBV6-5	TRBJ2-7	TRBD1	14	few	TGTGCCAGCCGCCGGGACAGAAACATCTACGAGCAGTACTTC	CASRRDRNIYEQYF
TRBV6-5	TRBJ2-7	TRBD1	15	NA	TGTGCCAGCAGCCGACGAAGGGACAGAGACTACGAGCAGTACTTC	CASSRRRDRDYEQYF
TRBV30	TRBJ2-4	NA	15	NA	TGTGCCGTAACCAACAGGGGGGGGACCAAAAACATTCAGTACTTC	CAVTNRGGTKNIQYF
TRBV2	TRBJ2-2	NA	15	few	TGTGCCAGCACCCCCACCACTTCGAACACCGGGGAGCTGTTTTTT	CASTPTTSNTGELFF
TRBV29-1	TRBJ2-7	NA	12	few	TGCAGCGTTCAGGCACATCCCTACGAGCAGTACTTC	CSVQAHPYEQYF
TRBV27	TRBJ1-4	NA	15	NA	TGTGCCAGCAGTGATCTCGGAGGAGGTAGTGAAAAACTGTTTTTT	CASSDLGGGSEKLFF
TRBV5-4	TRBJ2-7	TRBD1	17	NA	TGTGCCAGCAGCTTGCCGGCGGGACAGGGGAGATCCTACGAGCAGTACTTC	CASSLPAGQGRSYEQYF
TRBV20-1	TRBJ2-3	NA	14	NA	TGCAGTGCTAGTCCCGGGTATAGCACAGATACGCAGTATTTT	CSASPGYSTDTQYF
TRBV6-2/TRBV6-3	TRBJ1-5	TRBD1	15	NA	TGTGCCAGCAGCCTCGCGGACAGGTTCAATCAGCCCCAGCATTTT	CASSLADRFNQPQHF
TRBV6-2/TRBV6-3	TRBJ2-3	NA	13	NA	TGTGCCAGCAGTTACATTAGCCCAGATACGCAGTATTTT	CASSYISPDTQYF
TRBV19	TRBJ2-7	TRBD2	14	NA	TGTGCCAGTAGCAGGGGACTAGCGAACTACGAGCAGTACTTC	CASSRGLANYEQYF
TRBV5-1	TRBJ2-2	NA	13	NA	TGCGCCAGCTCCGACAGACTTAGGAGGGAGCTGTTTTTT	CASSDRLRRELFF